This passage covers 22 T cell receptor beta chains from one sample sequenced in a study of cytomegalovirus exposure and HLA in healthy donors (dated by TCRdb to the late 2010s). The library was generated by the immunoSEQ multiplex PCR assay. For the multiplex PCR, a mixture combining 60 forward primers for TCR Vbeta segments and 13 reverse primers for TCR Jbeta segments was used. TCRdb took over this immuneACCESS table, retaining in-frame rearrangements with V and J assigned. Such tables are incomplete; in checked studies, under half of the missing clones stem from an unresolved V gene, and the remainder is unexplained. The sample profile shows roughly 240,000 clones; roughly 78% of them were found once. The ten largest clones represent approximately 0.47% of the sample. Source material: PBMCs. The receptors were sampled from a boy aged 5-17 years in good health and CMV-seronegative.

This clone was counted a few times. The CDR3 region has the DNA TGTGCCAGCAAGGGGGGGGGAAATTCACCCCTCCACTTT. As protein: CASKGGGNSPLHF. J is TRBJ1-6 and V is TRBV2; tentatively, D is TRBD1 (6 bases). The germline CDR1 and CDR2 sequences are SNHLY and FYNNEI. V was shortened by 7 bases and J by 7 bases, with 11 bases between the two germline ends. This CDR3 has 13 amino acids. Combining the CDR3 with reference TRBV2 and TRBJ1-6 gives the whole variable domain EPEVTQTPSHQVTQMGQEVILRCVPISNHLYFYWYRQILGQKVEFLVSFYNNEISEKSEIFDDQFSVERPDGSNFTLKIRSTKLEDSAMYFCASKGGGNSPLHFGNGTRLTVT.

This chain connects TRBV9 to TRBJ1-1, with a weak D call TRBD1 (5 bases). CDR3 length: 17 residues. V shed 3 bases and J shed 4 bases, with 22 bases lying between them. CDR1 and CDR2 from the germline V gene are SGDLS and YYNGEE. The CDR3: CASSEQEYHLAGTEAFF. The CDR3 region has the DNA TGTGCCAGCAGCGAACAGGAGTACCATTTGGCAGGCACTGAAGCTTTCTTT.

The rearrangement links TRBV5-1 to TRBJ2-1; D is unclear. Looked up from germline, CDR1 is SGHRS and CDR2 is YFSETQ. CDR3 length equals 15 residues. Trimming took off 4 bases at V and 0 bases at J, with 11 bases between the two ends. CDR3: CASSPNRGSYNEQFF. The CDR3 coding sequence is TGCGCCAGCAGCCCAAACCGAGGCTCCTACAATGAGCAGTTCTTC.

This clone was observed once. The chain carries TRBV2 and TRBJ2-3, with a weak D call TRBD2 (7 bases). Germline V gene data show CDR1 as SNHLY and CDR2 as FYNNEI. The CDR3 totals 16 residues. The V gene lost 1 base and the J gene lost 3 bases, with 14 bases spanning the gap. The CDR3 coding sequence is TGTGCCAGCAGTGAAGTGGGCGGGGGCATGACAGATACGCAGTATTTT. This gives the protein CASSEVGGGMTDTQYF.

The CDR3: CASSELAGDYNEQFF. The CDR3 DNA follows: TGTGCCAGCAGTGAACTAGCGGGAGACTACAATGAGCAGTTCTTC. V and J are TRBV6-1 and TRBJ2-1; 10 bases fit TRBD2. V gave up 2 bases and J gave up 3 bases; unmatched junction bases: 1. Germline V gives CDR1 MNHNS, CDR2 SASEGT. This CDR3 comprises 15 residues.

The chain links TRBV19 to TRBJ1-1; D gene ambiguous. The CDR3 spans 13 residues. Between the trimmed V and J ends, which lost 5 bases and 1 base, there was a span of 8 bases. From germline, CDR1 is LNHDA and CDR2 SQIVND (reference sequence). The CDR3 bases are TGTGCCAGTAGTCCCCTGGCGAACACTGAAGCTTTCTTT. The encoded protein is CASSPLANTEAFF.

A single count supports this clone. This chain joins TRBV5-6 and TRBJ1-1; tentative D call: TRBD1 (6 bases). CDR1 SGHDT and CDR2 YYEEEE come from the germline V gene. Trimming removed 5 bases at V and 3 bases at J, with 17 bases between. The CDR3 has 15 amino acids. The CDR3 coding sequence is TGTGCCAGCAGTGAAAGACAGGCCAGCTACACTGAAGCTTTCTTT. Translation gives CASSERQASYTEAFF.

The rearrangement links TRBV2 to TRBJ2-3, with TRBD2 matching 10 bases. The CDR3 length is 17 residues. The V segment lost 6 bases and the J segment 2 bases; nucleotides outside the gene matches: 11. Germline V gene sequence: CDR1 SNHLY, CDR2 FYNNEI. CDR3 DNA sequence: TGTGCCAGCAGAACCCCCGGGACTAGCGTTCACACAGATACGCAGTATTTT. This encodes CASRTPGTSVHTDTQYF.

The chain carries TRBV2 and TRBJ1-1; perhaps TRBD1 as D (6 bases). The ends were cut back, 6 bases at V and 6 bases at J, with 23 bases in the middle. Per germline, CDR1 SNHLY and CDR2 FYNNEI. This CDR3 spans 16 amino acids. The chain's CDR3 is CASRDKRQAEGAEAFF. For the CDR3, the DNA is TGTGCCAGCAGAGACAAAAGACAGGCAGAGGGGGCTGAAGCTTTCTTT.

The rearrangement joins TRBV6-1 to TRBJ1-4; 8 bases are shared with TRBD1. Trimming cost V 4 bases and J 7 bases; bases outside gene matches: 5. This CDR3 is 14 amino acids long. Germline-derived CDR1 and CDR2 are MNHNS and SASEGT. The CDR3 reads CASSGQGIGEKLFF. Written as DNA, the CDR3 is TGTGCCAGCAGTGGACAGGGGATCGGTGAAAAACTGTTTTTT.

On this clone: Other DNA sequences in this sample translate to the same CDR3. The J gene is TRBJ2-7, the V gene TRBV9; the match to TRBD2 covers 7 bases. The CDR3 is made up of 14 amino acids. The V gene's germline CDR1 is SGDLS and CDR2 YYNGEE. Trimming removed 0 bases from V and 3 bases from J; junction bases left unmatched: 3. The CDR3 here is CASSVELASYEQYF. CDR3 sequence (DNA): TGTGCCAGCAGCGTAGAACTAGCGAGCTACGAGCAGTACTTC. Drawing the rest from reference TRBV9 and TRBJ2-7, the complete variable domain is DSGVTQTPKHLITATGQRVTLRCSPRSGDLSVYWYQQSLDQGLQFLIQYYNGEERAKGNILERFSAQQFPDLHSELNLSSLELGDSALYFCASSVELASYEQYFGPGTRLTVT.

This clone has just one count. V and J are TRBV19 and TRBJ2-5; 8 nucleotides align to TRBD1. CDR3 size: 15 residues. V shed 6 bases and J 5 bases; nucleotides not matched to a gene: 11. Germline lookup yields CDR1 LNHDA and CDR2 SQIVND (reference sequence). CDR3 amino acids: CASSVRQGNGETQYF. The CDR3 DNA sequence: TGTGCCAGTAGCGTACGACAGGGGAATGGGGAGACCCAGTACTTC.

This clone has only one observation. The rearrangement uses TRBV10-3 and TRBJ1-1; D is possibly TRBD1 (5 bases). The ends were cut back, 6 bases at V and 4 bases at J, with 15 bases in the middle. CDR3 size: 14 residues. Germline CDR1 is ENHRY and CDR2 is SYGVKD. CDR3 loop: CAIRSMGPGTEAFF. The CDR3 DNA reads as TGTGCCATCAGGAGTATGGGGCCGGGCACTGAAGCTTTCTTT.

The V gene is TRBV30, the J gene TRBJ2-3; 9 positions match TRBD2. CDR1 is GTSNPN, CDR2 SVGIG, per germline (reference sequence). The CDR3 length is 15 residues. Trimming removed 1 base from V and 0 bases from J; junction bases left unmatched: 2. CDR3 DNA sequence: TGTGCCTGGAGTGACGCGGGAGGGAGCACAGATACGCAGTATTTT. Its translation is CAWSDAGGSTDTQYF.

J is TRBJ2-5 and V is TRBV6-1; maybe TRBD1 (6 bases). The closer fit of TRBJ2-7 to the DNA end suggests the J call may be wrong. Germline lookup yields CDR1 MNHNS and CDR2 SASEGT. The CDR3 is made up of 16 amino acids. CDR3 amino acids: CASSGVRDTESYEQYF. The CDR3, as DNA: TGTGCCAGCAGTGGAGTACGGGACACGGAATCCTACGAGCAGTACTTC.

The chain couples TRBV5-6 to TRBJ1-2; 7 bases fit TRBD1. The CDR3 has 15 residues. Trimming removed 4 bases from V and 5 bases from J; junction bases left unmatched: 11. The germline gives CDR1 SGHDT, CDR2 YYEEEE. CDR3 in DNA: TGTGCCAGCAGCCCCGAGACAGGGAATGGGTATGGCTACACCTTC. The encoded protein is CASSPETGNGYGYTF.

This clone occurred a few times. The rearrangement joins TRBV19 to TRBJ1-2; D might be TRBD1 (6 bases). V was clipped by 6 bases and J by 6 bases, with 26 bases between them. CDR1 LNHDA and CDR2 SQIVND come from the germline V gene (reference sequence). CDR3 length equals 17 residues. The CDR3 sequence is CASSPRSPTGYRDGYTF. DNA of the CDR3: TGTGCCAGTAGCCCTAGGAGCCCCACAGGGTATCGGGATGGCTACACCTTC.

V is TRBV11-3 and J is TRBJ2-7; TRBD1 agrees at 10 bases. Trimming cost V 6 bases and J 0 bases; bases outside gene matches: 17. CDR1 is SGHNT, CDR2 YENEEA, per germline. This CDR3 spans 19 amino acids. The CDR3 nucleotides read TGTGCCAGCAGTAGGGAGTTCCCGGGACAGGGGTCGAGCTCCTACGAGCAGTACTTC. As protein: CASSREFPGQGSSSYEQYF.

A word on this clone: Other DNA sequences in this sample translate to the same CDR3. The chain combines TRBV7-3 with TRBJ2-2; tentative D call: TRBD1 (5 bases). The CDR3 runs to 13 residues. The V end lost 0 bases, the J end lost 6 bases, and 5 bases lay between the germline ends. Per germline, CDR1 SGHTA and CDR2 FQGTGA. The CDR3 DNA reads TGTGCCAGCAGCTTAACAGGGGCCGGGGAGCTGTTTTTT. Translated, it gives CASSLTGAGELFF.

The chain carries TRBV5-1 and TRBJ2-7, with 8 bases fitting TRBD1. V lost 5 bases to trimming and J lost 6 bases; unmatched junction nucleotides: 10. The CDR3 is made up of 14 amino acids. Germline CDR1 is SGHRS and CDR2 is YFSETQ. The CDR3 spells CASSPGQGKGEQYF. In DNA form, the CDR3 reads TGCGCCAGCAGTCCCGGACAGGGAAAGGGCGAGCAGTACTTC. The full variable domain, rest sourced from reference TRBV5-1 and TRBJ2-7, is KAGVTQTPRYLIKTRGQQVTLSCSPISGHRSVSWYQQTPGQGLQFLFEYFSETQRNKGNFPGRFSGRQFSNSRSEMNVSTLELGDSALYLCASSPGQGKGEQYFGPGTRLTVT.

Only a few counts were recorded for this clone. The chain carries TRBV4-1 and TRBJ2-3; D gene ambiguous. Trimming took off 4 bases at V and 3 bases at J, with 11 bases between the two ends. Germline CDR1 is MGHRA and CDR2 is YSYEKL. This CDR3 spans 14 amino acids. CDR3 sequence (DNA): TGCGCCAGCAGCCCAAACCCCGGGACAGATACGCAGTATTTT. Amino acids: CASSPNPGTDTQYF.

The genes are TRBV30 and TRBJ1-4, with D possibly matching TRBD1 (5 bases). The CDR3 sequence is 12 residues long. V lost 1 base and J 7 bases, leaving 7 bases between the germline ends. CDR1 GTSNPN and CDR2 SVGIG come from the germline V gene (reference sequence). The CDR3 DNA reads TGTGCCTGGAGTGCAGGGCGTGAAAAACTGTTTTTT. Its protein product is CAWSAGREKLFF.